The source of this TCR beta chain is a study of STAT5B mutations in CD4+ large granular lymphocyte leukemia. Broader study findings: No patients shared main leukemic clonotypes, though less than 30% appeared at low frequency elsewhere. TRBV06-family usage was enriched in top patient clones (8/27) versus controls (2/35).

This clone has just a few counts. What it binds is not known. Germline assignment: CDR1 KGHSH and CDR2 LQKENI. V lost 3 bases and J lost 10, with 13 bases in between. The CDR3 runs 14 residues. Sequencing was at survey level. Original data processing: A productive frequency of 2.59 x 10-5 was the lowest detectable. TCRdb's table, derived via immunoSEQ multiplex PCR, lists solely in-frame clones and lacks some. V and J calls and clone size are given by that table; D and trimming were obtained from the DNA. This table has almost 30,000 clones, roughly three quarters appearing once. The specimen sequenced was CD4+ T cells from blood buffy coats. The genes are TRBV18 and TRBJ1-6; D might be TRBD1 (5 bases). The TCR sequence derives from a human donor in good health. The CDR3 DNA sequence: TGTGCCAGCTCACCTCAGGGAGGCGAATCACCCCTCCACTTT. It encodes CASSPQGGESPLHF. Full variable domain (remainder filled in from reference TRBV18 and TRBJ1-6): NAGVMQNPRHLVRRRGQEARLRCSPMKGHSHVYWYRQLPEEGLKFMVYLQKENIIDESGMPKERFSAEFPKEGPSILRIQQVVRGDSAAYFCASSPQGGESPLHFGNGTRLTVT.